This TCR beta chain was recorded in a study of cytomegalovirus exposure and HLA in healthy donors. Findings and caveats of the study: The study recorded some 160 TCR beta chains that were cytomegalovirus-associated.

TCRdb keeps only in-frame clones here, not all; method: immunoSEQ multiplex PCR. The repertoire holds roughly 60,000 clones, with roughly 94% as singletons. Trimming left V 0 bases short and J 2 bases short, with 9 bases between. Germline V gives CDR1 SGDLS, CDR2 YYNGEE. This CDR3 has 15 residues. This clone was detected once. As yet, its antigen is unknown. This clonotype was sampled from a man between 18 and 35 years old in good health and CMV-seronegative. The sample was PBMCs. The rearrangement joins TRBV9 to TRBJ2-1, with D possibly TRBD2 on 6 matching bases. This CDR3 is CASSVVADPYNEQFF. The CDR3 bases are TGTGCCAGCAGCGTAGTAGCGGACCCCTACAATGAGCAGTTCTTC.